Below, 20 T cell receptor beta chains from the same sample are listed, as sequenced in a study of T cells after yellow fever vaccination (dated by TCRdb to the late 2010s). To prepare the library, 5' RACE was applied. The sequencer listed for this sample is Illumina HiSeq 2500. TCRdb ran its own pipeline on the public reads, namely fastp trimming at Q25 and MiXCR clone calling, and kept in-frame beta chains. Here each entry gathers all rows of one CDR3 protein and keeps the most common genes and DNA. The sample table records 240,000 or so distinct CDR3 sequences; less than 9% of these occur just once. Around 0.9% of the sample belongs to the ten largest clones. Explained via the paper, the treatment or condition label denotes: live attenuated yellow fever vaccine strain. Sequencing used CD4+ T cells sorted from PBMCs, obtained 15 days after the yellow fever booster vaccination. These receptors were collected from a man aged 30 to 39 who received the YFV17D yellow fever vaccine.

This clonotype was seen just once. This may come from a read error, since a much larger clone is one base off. This chain's CDR3 is CSVASGVRLAEAFF. The CDR3 region has the DNA TGCAGCGTTGCATCCGGGGTTCGTTTGGCTGAAGCTTTCTTT. J is TRBJ1-1 and V is TRBV29-1; D gene ambiguous. V lost 4 bases and J 6 bases, leaving 18 bases between the germline ends. The germline V gene has CDR1 SQVTM and CDR2 ANQGSEA. This CDR3 contains 14 residues.

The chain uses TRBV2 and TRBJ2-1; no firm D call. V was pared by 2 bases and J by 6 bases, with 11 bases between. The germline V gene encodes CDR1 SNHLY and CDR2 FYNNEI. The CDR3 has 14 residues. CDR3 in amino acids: CASSELNLVNEQFF. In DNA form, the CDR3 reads TGTGCCAGCAGTGAATTGAATCTAGTCAATGAGCAGTTCTTC.

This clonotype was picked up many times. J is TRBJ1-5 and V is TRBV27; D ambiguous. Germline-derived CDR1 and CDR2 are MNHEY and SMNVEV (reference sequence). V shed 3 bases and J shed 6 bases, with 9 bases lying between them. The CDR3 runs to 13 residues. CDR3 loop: CASSLGRTQPQHF. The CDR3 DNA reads TGTGCCAGCAGTTTGGGGAGAACTCAGCCCCAGCATTTT.

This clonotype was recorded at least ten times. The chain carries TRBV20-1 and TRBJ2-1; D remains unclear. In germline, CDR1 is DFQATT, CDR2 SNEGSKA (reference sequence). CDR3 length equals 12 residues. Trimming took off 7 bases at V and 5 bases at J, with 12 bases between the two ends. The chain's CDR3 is CSVGIADNEQFF. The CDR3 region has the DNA TGCAGTGTTGGAATCGCTGACAATGAGCAGTTCTTC.

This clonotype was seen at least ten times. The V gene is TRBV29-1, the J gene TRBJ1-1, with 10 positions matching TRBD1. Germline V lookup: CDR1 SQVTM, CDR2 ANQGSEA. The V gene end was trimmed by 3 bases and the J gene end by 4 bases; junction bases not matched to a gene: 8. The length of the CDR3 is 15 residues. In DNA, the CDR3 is TGCAGCGTTGAGTCCGGGACAGGGGCGCGCACTGAAGCTTTCTTT. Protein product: CSVESGTGARTEAFF.

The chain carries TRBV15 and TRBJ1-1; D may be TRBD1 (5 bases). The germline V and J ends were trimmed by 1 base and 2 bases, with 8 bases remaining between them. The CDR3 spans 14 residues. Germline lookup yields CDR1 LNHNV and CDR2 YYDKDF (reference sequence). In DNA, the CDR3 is TGTGCCACCAGCAGAGCCGGGGGTAACACTGAAGCTTTCTTT. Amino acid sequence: CATSRAGGNTEAFF.

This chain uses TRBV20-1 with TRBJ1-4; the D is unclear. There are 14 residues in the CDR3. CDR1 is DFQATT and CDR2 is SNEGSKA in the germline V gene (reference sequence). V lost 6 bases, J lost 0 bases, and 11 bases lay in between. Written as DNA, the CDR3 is TGCAGTGCGGTTAGTCGAGCAACTAATGAAAAACTGTTTTTT. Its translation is CSAVSRATNEKLFF.

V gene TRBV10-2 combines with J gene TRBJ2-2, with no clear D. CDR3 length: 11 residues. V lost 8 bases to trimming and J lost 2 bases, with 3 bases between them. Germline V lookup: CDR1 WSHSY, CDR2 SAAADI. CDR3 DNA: TGCGCCAGCCACAACACCGGGGAGCTGTTTTTT. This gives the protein CASHNTGELFF.

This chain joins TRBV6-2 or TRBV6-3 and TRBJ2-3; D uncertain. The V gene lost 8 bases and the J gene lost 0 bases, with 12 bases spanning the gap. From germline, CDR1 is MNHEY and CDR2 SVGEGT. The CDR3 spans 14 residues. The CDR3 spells CASSRSSSTDTQYF. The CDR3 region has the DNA TGTGCCAGCTCCAGATCCTCTAGCACAGATACGCAGTATTTT.

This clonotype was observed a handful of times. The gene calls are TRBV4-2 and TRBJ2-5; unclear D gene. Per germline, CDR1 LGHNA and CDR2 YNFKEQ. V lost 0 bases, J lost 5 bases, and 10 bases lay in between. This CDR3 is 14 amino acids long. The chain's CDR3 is CASSQDRARETQYF. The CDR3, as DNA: TGTGCCAGCAGCCAAGATCGGGCTAGGGAGACCCAGTACTTC.

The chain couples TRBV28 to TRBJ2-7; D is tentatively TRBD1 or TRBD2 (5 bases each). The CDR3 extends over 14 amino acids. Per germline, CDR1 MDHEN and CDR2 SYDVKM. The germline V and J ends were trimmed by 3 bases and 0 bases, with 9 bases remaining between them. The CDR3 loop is CASSFPGSSYEQYF. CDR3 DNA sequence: TGTGCCAGCAGTTTCCCAGGGAGCTCCTACGAGCAGTACTTC.

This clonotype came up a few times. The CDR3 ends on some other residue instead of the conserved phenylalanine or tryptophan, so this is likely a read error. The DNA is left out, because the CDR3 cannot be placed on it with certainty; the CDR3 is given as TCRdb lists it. The CDR3 protein is CAVSSDTGTIKLS. J is TRBJ2-1 and V is TRBV6-1; the table calls TRBD2, which could not be checked here. The CDR3 spans 13 amino acids, including both terminal residues. Germline loops: CDR1 MNHNS, CDR2 SASEGT.

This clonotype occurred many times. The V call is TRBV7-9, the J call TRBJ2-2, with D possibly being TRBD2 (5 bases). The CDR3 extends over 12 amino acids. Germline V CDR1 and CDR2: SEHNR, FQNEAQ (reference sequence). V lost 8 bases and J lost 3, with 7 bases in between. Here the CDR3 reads CASPSHTGELFF. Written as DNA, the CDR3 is TGTGCCAGCCCTAGCCACACCGGGGAGCTGTTTTTT.

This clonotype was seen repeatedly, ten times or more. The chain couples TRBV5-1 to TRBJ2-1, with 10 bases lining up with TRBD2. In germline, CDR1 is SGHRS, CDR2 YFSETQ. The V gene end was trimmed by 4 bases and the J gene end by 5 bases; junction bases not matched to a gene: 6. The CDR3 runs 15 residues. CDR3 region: CASSKGTSANNEQFF. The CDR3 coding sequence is TGCGCCAGCAGCAAAGGGACTAGCGCAAACAATGAGCAGTTCTTC. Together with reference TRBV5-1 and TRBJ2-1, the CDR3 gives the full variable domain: KAGVTQTPRYLIKTRGQQVTLSCSPISGHRSVSWYQQTPGQGLQFLFEYFSETQRNKGNFPGRFSGRQFSNSRSEMNVSTLELGDSALYLCASSKGTSANNEQFFGPGTRLTVL.

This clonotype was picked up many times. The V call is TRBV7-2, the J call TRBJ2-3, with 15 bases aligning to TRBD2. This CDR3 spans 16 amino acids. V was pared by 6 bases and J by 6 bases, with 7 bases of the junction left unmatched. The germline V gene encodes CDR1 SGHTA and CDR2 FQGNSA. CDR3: CASRLGLAGGVDTQYF. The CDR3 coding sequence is TGTGCCAGCAGGTTGGGACTAGCGGGAGGTGTTGATACGCAGTATTTT.

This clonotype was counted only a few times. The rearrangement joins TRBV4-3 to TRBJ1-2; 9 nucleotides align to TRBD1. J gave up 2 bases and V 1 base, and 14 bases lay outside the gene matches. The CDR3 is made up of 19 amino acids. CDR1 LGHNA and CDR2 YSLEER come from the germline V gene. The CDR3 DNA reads TGCGCCAGCAGCCAAGGAAGAGGACAGGGGTCAAACCGCAACTATGGCTACACCTTC. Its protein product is CASSQGRGQGSNRNYGYTF.

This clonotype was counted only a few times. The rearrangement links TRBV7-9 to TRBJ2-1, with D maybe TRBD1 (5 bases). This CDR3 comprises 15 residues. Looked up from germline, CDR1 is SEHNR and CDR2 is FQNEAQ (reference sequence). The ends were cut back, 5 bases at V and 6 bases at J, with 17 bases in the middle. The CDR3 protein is CASSPVVGLGNEQFF. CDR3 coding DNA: TGTGCCAGCAGCCCAGTTGTGGGGCTCGGCAATGAGCAGTTCTTC.

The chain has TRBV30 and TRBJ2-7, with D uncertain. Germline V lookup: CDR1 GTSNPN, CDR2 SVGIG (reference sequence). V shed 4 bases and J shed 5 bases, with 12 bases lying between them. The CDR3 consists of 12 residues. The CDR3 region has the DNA TGTGCCTGGAACCGGCAGGAAAACGAGCAGTACTTC. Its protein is CAWNRQENEQYF.

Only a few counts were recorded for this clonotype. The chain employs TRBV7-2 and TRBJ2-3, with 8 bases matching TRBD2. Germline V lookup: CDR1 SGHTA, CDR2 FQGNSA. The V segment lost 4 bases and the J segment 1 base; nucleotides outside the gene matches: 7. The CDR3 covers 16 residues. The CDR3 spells CASSSGRGGGTDTQYF. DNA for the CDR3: TGTGCCAGCAGCTCAGGTCGGGGGGGTGGCACAGATACGCAGTATTTT. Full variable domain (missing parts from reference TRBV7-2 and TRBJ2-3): GAGVSQSPSNKVTEKGKDVELRCDPISGHTALYWYRQSLGQGLEFLIYFQGNSAPDKSGLPSDRFSAERTGGSVSTLTIQRTQQEDSAVYLCASSSGRGGGTDTQYFGPGTRLTVL.

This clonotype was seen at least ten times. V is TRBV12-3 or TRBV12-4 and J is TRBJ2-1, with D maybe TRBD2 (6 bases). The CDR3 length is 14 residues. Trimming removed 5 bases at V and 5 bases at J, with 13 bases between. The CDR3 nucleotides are TGTGCCAGCAGTGCACCTAGCGCTGACAATGAGCAGTTCTTC. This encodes CASSAPSADNEQFF.